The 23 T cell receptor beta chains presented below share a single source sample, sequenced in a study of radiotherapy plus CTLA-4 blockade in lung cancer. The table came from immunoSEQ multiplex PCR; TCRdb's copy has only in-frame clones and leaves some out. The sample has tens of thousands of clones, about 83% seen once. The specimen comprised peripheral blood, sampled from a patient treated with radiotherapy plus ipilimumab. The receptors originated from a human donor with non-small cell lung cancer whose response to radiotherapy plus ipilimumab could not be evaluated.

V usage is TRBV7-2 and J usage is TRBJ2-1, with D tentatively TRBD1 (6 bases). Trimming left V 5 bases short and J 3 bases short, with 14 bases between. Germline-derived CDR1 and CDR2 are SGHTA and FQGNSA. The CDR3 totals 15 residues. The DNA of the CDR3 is TGTGCCAGCAGCCCCCAGCTGGGACACTACAATGAGCAGTTCTTC. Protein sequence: CASSPQLGHYNEQFF.

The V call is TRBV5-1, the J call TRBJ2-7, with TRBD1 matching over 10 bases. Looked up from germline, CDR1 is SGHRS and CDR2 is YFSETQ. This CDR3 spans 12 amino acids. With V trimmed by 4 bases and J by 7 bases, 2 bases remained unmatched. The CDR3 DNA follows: TGCGCCAGCAGCGTGGACAGGGGGGAGCAGTACTTC. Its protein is CASSVDRGEQYF.

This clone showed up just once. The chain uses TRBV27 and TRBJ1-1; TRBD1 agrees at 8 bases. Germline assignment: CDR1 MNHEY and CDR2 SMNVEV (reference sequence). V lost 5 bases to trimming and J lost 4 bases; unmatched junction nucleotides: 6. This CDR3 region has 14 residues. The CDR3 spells CASSAGQVATEAFF. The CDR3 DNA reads TGTGCCAGCAGTGCGGGACAGGTGGCCACTGAAGCTTTCTTT.

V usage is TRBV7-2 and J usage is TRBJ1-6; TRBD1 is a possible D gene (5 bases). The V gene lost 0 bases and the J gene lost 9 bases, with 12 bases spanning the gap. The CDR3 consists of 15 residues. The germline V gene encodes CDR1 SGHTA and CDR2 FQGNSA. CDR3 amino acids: CASSLAQGVSSPLHF. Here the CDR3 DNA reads TGTGCCAGCAGCTTAGCGCAAGGGGTGAGTTCACCCCTCCACTTT.

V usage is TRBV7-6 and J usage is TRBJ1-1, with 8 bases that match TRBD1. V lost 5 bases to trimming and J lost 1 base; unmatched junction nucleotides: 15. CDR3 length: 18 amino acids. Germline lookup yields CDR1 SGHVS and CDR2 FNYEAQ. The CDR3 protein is CASSPESRIGQGNTEAFF. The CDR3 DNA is TGTGCCAGCAGCCCGGAGTCTCGTATTGGACAGGGGAACACTGAAGCTTTCTTT.

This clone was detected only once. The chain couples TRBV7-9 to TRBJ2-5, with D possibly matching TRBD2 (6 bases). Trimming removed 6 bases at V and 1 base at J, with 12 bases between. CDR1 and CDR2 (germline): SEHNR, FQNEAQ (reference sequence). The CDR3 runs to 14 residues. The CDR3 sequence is CASRYGGVQETQYF. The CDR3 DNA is TGTGCCAGCAGATATGGAGGGGTCCAAGAGACCCAGTACTTC.

The CDR3 sequence is CASRGRDRGNTIYF. Written as DNA, the CDR3 is TGTGCCAGCAGGGGCAGGGATAGGGGAAACACCATATATTTT. The rearrangement uses TRBV7-6 and TRBJ1-3; TRBD1 might be the D (5 bases). CDR1 and CDR2 from the germline V gene are SGHVS and FNYEAQ. V gave up 6 bases and J gave up 4 bases, with 13 bases separating them. The CDR3 is 14 residues long.

Written as DNA, the CDR3 is TGTGCCAGCAGCTTAGGAGGGCAGCTTACCAATGAGCAGTTCTTC. The encoded protein is CASSLGGQLTNEQFF. The V gene is TRBV11-2, the J gene TRBJ2-1; perhaps TRBD2 as D (5 bases). The CDR3 runs to 15 residues. Deletions cut 1 base from V and 6 bases from J, with 13 bases between. CDR1 and CDR2 from the germline V gene are SGHAT and FQNNGV.

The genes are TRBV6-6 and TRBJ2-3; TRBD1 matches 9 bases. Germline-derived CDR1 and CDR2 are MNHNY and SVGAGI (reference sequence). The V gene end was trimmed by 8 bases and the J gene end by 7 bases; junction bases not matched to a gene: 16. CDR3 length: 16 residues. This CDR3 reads CASVPTRDREEHTQYF. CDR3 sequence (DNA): TGTGCCAGCGTTCCAACCCGGGACAGGGAAGAACATACGCAGTATTTT.

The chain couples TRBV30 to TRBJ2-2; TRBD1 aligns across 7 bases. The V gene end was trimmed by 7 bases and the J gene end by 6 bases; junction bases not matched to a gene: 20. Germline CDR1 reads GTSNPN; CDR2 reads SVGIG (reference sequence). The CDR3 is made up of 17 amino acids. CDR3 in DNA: TGTGCCTCCCGACTCGACAGGGAAGGCCGAAGGGCCGGGGAGCTGTTTTTT. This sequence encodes CASRLDREGRRAGELFF. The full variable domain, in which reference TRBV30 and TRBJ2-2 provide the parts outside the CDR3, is SQTIHQWPATLVQPVGSPLSLECTVEGTSNPNLYWYRQAAGRGLQLLFYSVGIGQISSEVPQNLSASRPQDRQFILSSKKLLLSDSGFYLCASRLDREGRRAGELFFGEGSRLTVL.

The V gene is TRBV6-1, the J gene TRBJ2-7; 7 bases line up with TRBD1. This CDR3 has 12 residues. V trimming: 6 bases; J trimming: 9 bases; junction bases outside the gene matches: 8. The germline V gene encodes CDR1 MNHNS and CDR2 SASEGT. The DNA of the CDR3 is TGTGCCAGCAGGGGACAGAATCGTGGGCAGTACTTC. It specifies CASRGQNRGQYF.

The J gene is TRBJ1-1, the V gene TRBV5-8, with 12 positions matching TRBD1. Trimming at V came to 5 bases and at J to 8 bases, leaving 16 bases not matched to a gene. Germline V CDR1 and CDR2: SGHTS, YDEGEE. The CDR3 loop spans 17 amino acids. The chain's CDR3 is CASRPPRDRGRIREAFF. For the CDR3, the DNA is TGTGCCAGCAGGCCCCCCCGGGACAGGGGGCGTATTAGGGAAGCTTTCTTT.

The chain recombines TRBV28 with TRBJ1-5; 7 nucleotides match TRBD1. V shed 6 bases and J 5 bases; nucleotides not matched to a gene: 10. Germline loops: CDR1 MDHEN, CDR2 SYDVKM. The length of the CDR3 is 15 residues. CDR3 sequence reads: CASSRDRARDQPQHF. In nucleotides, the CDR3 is TGTGCCAGCAGCCGCGACAGGGCCAGGGATCAGCCCCAGCATTTT.

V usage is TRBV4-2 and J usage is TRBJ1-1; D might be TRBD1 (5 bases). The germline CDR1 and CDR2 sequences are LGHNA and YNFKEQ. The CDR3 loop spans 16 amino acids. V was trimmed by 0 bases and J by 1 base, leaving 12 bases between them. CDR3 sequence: CASSQDLTGTNTEAFF. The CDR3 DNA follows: TGTGCCAGCAGCCAAGATCTTACAGGAACGAACACTGAAGCTTTCTTT.

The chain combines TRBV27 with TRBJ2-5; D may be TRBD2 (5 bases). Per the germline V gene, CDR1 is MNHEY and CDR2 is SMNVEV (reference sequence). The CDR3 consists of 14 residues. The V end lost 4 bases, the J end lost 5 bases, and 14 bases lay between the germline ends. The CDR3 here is CASSSTVSGETQYF. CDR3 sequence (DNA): TGTGCCAGCAGTTCAACAGTTTCGGGGGAGACCCAGTACTTC.

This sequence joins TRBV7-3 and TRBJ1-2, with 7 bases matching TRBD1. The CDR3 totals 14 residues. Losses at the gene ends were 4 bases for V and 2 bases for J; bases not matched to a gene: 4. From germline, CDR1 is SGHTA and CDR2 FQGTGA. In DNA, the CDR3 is TGTGCCAGCAGCTACGGGACAGAGAACTATGGCTACACCTTC. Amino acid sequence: CASSYGTENYGYTF. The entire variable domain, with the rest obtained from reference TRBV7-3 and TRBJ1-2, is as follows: GAGVSQTPSNKVTEKGKYVELRCDPISGHTALYWYRQSLGQGPEFLIYFQGTGAADDSGLPNDRFFAVRPEGSVSTLKIQRTERGDSAVYLCASSYGTENYGYTFGSGTRLTVV.

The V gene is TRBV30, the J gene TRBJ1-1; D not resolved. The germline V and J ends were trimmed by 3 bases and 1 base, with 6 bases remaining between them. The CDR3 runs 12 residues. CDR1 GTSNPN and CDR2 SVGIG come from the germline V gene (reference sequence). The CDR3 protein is CAWRSGNTEAFF. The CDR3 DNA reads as TGTGCCTGGAGGAGCGGGAACACTGAAGCTTTCTTT.

The CDR3 loop reads CATSETPGGTYNEQFF. CDR3 nucleotides: TGTGCCACCAGCGAGACTCCAGGGGGTACCTACAATGAGCAGTTCTTC. The chain has TRBV15 and TRBJ2-1; 7 bases are a match to TRBD1. Germline V gene sequence: CDR1 LNHNV, CDR2 YYDKDF (reference sequence). The ends lost 5 bases at V and 2 bases at J; junction bases unmatched: 9. The CDR3 runs 16 residues.

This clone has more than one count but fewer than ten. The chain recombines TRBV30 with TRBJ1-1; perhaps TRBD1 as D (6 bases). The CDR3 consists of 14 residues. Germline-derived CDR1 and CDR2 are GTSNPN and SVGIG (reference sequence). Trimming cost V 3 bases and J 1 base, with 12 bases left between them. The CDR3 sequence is CAWREGHWNTEAFF. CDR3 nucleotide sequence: TGTGCCTGGAGAGAGGGACACTGGAACACTGAAGCTTTCTTT.

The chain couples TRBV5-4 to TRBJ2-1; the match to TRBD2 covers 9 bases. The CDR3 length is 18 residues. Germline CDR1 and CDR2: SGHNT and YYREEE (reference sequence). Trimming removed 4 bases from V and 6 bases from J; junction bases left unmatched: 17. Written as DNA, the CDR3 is TGTGCCAGCAGCCCGAGCTTGAGGCCAGCGGGAGGTGCCAATGAGCAGTTCTTC. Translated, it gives CASSPSLRPAGGANEQFF. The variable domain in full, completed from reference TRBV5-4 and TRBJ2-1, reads ETGVTQSPTHLIKTRGQQVTLRCSSQSGHNTVSWYQQALGQGPQFIFQYYREEENGRGNFPPRFSGLQFPNYSSELNVNALELDDSALYLCASSPSLRPAGGANEQFFGPGTRLTVL.

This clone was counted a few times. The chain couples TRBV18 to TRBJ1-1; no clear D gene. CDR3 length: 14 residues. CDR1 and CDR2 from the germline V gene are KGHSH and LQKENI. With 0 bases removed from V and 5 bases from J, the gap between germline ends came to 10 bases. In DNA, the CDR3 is TGTGCCAGCTCACCACCGGCAGGTTGGACTGAAGCTTTCTTT. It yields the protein CASSPPAGWTEAFF. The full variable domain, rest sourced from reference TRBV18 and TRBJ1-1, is NAGVMQNPRHLVRRRGQEARLRCSPMKGHSHVYWYRQLPEEGLKFMVYLQKENIIDESGMPKERFSAEFPKEGPSILRIQQVVRGDSAAYFCASSPPAGWTEAFFGQGTRLTVV.

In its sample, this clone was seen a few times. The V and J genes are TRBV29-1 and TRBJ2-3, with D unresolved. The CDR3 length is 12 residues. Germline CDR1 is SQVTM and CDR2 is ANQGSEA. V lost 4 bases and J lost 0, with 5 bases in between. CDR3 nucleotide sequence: TGCAGCGTTGTTGGCAGCACAGATACGCAGTATTTT. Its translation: CSVVGSTDTQYF.

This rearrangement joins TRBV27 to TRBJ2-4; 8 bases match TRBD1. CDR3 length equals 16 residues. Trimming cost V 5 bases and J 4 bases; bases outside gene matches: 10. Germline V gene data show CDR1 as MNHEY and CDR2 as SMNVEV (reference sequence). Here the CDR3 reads CASSRPPTGGKNIQYF. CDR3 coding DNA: TGTGCCAGCAGTCGGCCCCCCACAGGGGGGAAAAACATTCAGTACTTC.